The 7 T cell receptor beta chains presented below share a single source sample, sequenced in a study of T cell responses to AZD1222 COVID-19 vaccine. Produced via immunoSEQ multiplex PCR; TCRdb's table is partial and in-frame only. The sample carries some 130,000 clones, 80% to 90% recorded once. This specimen was peripheral blood, taken on day 0 of AZD1222 vaccination. Source of these receptors: an adult in good health.

The chain links TRBV18 to TRBJ2-2, with D possibly matching TRBD1 (6 bases). V shed 2 bases and J shed 6 bases, with 16 bases lying between them. CDR3 length: 16 amino acids. Per germline, CDR1 KGHSH and CDR2 LQKENI. The CDR3: CASSPRTGMSSGELFF. CDR3 nucleotide sequence: TGTGCCAGCTCACCAAGAACAGGGATGAGCTCCGGGGAGCTGTTTTTT.

V gene TRBV29-1 combines with J gene TRBJ1-1; perhaps TRBD1 as D (6 bases). The CDR3 runs to 14 residues. Germline CDR1 SQVTM, CDR2 ANQGSEA. V gave up 5 bases and J gave up 0 bases, with 13 bases separating them. The DNA for the CDR3 is TGCAGCGTTCGGGGGGGCGGTTTGAACACTGAAGCTTTCTTT. This encodes CSVRGGGLNTEAFF.

This clone was seen a handful of times. Other DNA sequences of this sample code for an identical CDR3. The rearrangement links TRBV25-1 to TRBJ1-6, with D uncertain. The V end lost 4 bases, the J end lost 7 bases, and 8 bases lay between the germline ends. The CDR3 length is 13 residues. Germline CDR1 and CDR2: MGHDK and SYGVNS. CDR3 sequence: CASSGRGNSPLHF. The DNA of the CDR3 is TGTGCCAGCAGTGGTAGAGGGAATTCACCCCTCCACTTT.

The chain joins TRBV6-2 or TRBV6-3 to TRBJ2-7; the match to TRBD2 covers 12 bases. The CDR3 length is 15 residues. The trim removed 2 bases at V and 4 bases at J, leaving 3 bases unmatched. Germline V gene data show CDR1 as MNHEY and CDR2 as SVGEGT. DNA for the CDR3: TGTGCCAGCAGTTACCCTAGCGGGAGGGAATACGAGCAGTACTTC. Protein sequence: CASSYPSGREYEQYF.

V and J are TRBV28 and TRBJ2-3; D gene uncertain. The V end was cut by 3 bases, the J end by 5 bases, with 9 bases between. The germline CDR1 and CDR2 sequences are MDHEN and SYDVKM. The length of the CDR3 is 13 residues. This chain's CDR3 is CASSLGKLDTQYF. The CDR3 DNA follows: TGTGCCAGCAGTTTGGGTAAATTAGATACGCAGTATTTT.

The chain uses TRBV6-1 and TRBJ1-2; D is uncertain. The germline CDR1 and CDR2 sequences are MNHNS and SASEGT. The CDR3 has 14 residues. Trimming removed 2 bases at V and 5 bases at J, with 12 bases between. This CDR3 reads CASSEPVGRYGYTF. The CDR3 region has the DNA TGTGCCAGCAGTGAACCGGTAGGAAGGTATGGCTACACCTTC.

The gene calls are TRBV27 and TRBJ2-2; 12 bases match TRBD2. The CDR3 length is 17 residues. Germline loops: CDR1 MNHEY, CDR2 SMNVEV (reference sequence). J was trimmed by 2 bases and V by 2 bases; bases with no gene match: 3. CDR3 coding DNA: TGTGCCAGCAGTTTACGGACTAGCGGGACAAACACCGGGGAGCTGTTTTTT. It encodes CASSLRTSGTNTGELFF.